This T cell receptor beta chain was observed in a study of T cell responses to AZD1222 COVID-19 vaccine (dated by TCRdb to the early 2020s). Context from the whole study: AZD1222 recipients given second doses at about 4 weeks or at about 12 weeks were pooled, since spike-specific TCR depth and breadth were not found to differ between the two schedules. Trial participants were enrolled by age into subgroups of 18-55, 56-69 and 70-plus years, and approximately 150, 30 and 60 TCR-sequenced participants, respectively, were included in these subgroups. TCR sequencing was performed for roughly 240 trial participants, of whom approximately 200 were given two doses of AZD1222 and 26 were given two doses of MenACWY control vaccine. Paper-wide results and their limitations: Conclusions about previously exposed vaccinees are limited because only five or six AZD1222 recipients were SARS-CoV-2 seropositive at baseline. Reportedly, almost half of the unique spike-specific TCRs recognized epitopes lying outside the regions that are mutated in the B.1.351 and B.1.1.7 variants. Spike-specific TCR breadth and depth rose significantly after two AZD1222 doses compared with day 0 and with MenACWY recipients. Participants were mostly white British, with more females than males. The authors suggested clonal diversity may have been underestimated. Because no samples from the day 14 peak response were available, repertoires could be characterized only after the peak T cell response. The vaccine-associated CD4 TCRs covered the entire spike protein, and the dominant responses fell in regions 160-218 and 743-854. The 56-69-year group was small, and its depth increase did not reach significance, likely because of low power.

The CDR3 regions of human TCRbeta chains were analyzed by immunosequencing. The study's processing was this. TCRs in the repertoires were matched against a reference library of SARS-CoV-2-specific TCRs that had been generated with the MIRA antigen-specificity platform. Breadth was defined as the fraction of unique TCRs that were SARS-CoV-2-associated, and depth was defined as the fraction of total T cells that were SARS-CoV-2-associated. Using the MIRA data, each spike-specific TCR was mapped to the spike region that the TCR reacts to and placed in a CD4 or CD8 class. Log10-transformed breadth and depth values were compared by one-way ANOVA with Sidak's multiple comparisons tests. TCRdb's version of the immuneACCESS table is confined to in-frame rearrangements and falls short of the full clone set. An unresolved V gene accounts for under half of the shortfall where checked; the remainder is of unknown origin. V and J calls and clone size follow that table, whereas D and trimming were derived from the DNA. The sample has some 80,000 clones on record, about 82% of them singletons. 8.7% of the sample rests with the top ten.

The label giving this sample's time point can be read as: baseline before first vaccination. Vaccinee samples came from UK trials COV001 and COV002, including a single-blind randomized controlled phase 2/3 trial of AZD1222 (ChAdOx1 nCoV-19) in healthy adults. For TCRbeta chain sequencing, PBMC samples from trial participants were taken at day 0 and at day 28 after the second dose. V sheds 0 bases and J sheds 1 base, leaving 13 bases between their ends. There are 15 amino acids in the CDR3, from cysteine to phenylalanine inclusive. The CDR3 DNA has 45 bases and is translated from base 1. The germline V gene (reference sequence) supplies CDR1 GTSNPN and CDR2 SVGIG. Details on this clone: Its binding antigen is unknown. Base qualities are missing; no much larger clone stands one base away.

The receptor chain draws on TRBV30 and TRBJ2-7; matching of 5 bases hints at TRBD1 as the D gene. This TCR derives from an adult in good health. The sample in question was peripheral blood, obtained on day 0 of AZD1222 vaccination. The bases are TGTGCCTGGAGTGTACTGGGGCAGCCTTCCTACGAGCAGTACTTC. This gives the protein CAWSVLGQPSYEQYF.